This passage covers 17 T cell receptor beta chains from one sample sequenced in a study of identical twins. Using its own MiXCR run on the 5' RACE reads, TCRdb lists one record per CDR3 protein. The repertoire has about 100,000 distinct CDR3 sequences, 5.9% of them found once; the top ten carry over 9.5%. The sample consisted of memory T cells sorted from blood. These receptors came from a woman in her fifties or sixties in good health.

This clonotype appeared a few times. V and J are TRBV6-2 or TRBV6-3 and TRBJ2-4; TRBD2 agrees at 7 bases. CDR3 length equals 14 residues. Unmatched junction bases numbered 8, after V lost 7 bases and J lost 5 bases. The germline V gene has CDR1 MNHEY and CDR2 SVGEGT. The CDR3 bases are TGTGCCAGCAAAGCAGCGGGGCTTCAAAACATTCAGTACTTC. Translation: CASKAAGLQNIQYF.

This clonotype was recorded many times. The chain combines TRBV11-2 with TRBJ2-5; D remains ambiguous. The CDR3 loop spans 14 amino acids. The germline gives CDR1 SGHAT, CDR2 FQNNGV. V lost 5 bases and J lost 2, with 12 bases in between. CDR3 protein: CASSLRLGQETQYF. CDR3 DNA sequence: TGTGCCAGCAGCCTTCGACTGGGGCAAGAGACCCAGTACTTC.

This clonotype was seen only a few times. It is unclear where the CDR3 begins or ends on the DNA, so no DNA is shown, and the CDR3 is as TCRdb lists it. This rearrangement joins TRBV6-5 to TRBJ2-2; the table's D call, TRBD2, has no DNA check behind it. Looked up from germline, CDR1 is MNHEY and CDR2 is SVGAGI. From its first to its last residue, the CDR3 has 15 amino acids. The CDR3 sequence is CASSDRAGAGELFFF.

This clonotype was found many times. V and J are TRBV7-9 and TRBJ2-3; 13 nucleotides align to TRBD2. CDR1 and CDR2 (germline): SEHNR, FQNEAQ (reference sequence). Germline trimming cut 5 bases from V and 5 bases from J; bases unmatched to any gene: 7. The CDR3 sequence is 16 residues long. In DNA, the CDR3 is TGTGCCAGCAGCACTAGACTAGCGGGAGGCCGAGATACGCAGTATTTT. This codes for CASSTRLAGGRDTQYF.

This clonotype has at least ten counts. The J gene is TRBJ2-3, the V gene TRBV5-1, with 15 nucleotides matching TRBD2. The V gene end was trimmed by 0 bases and the J gene end by 4 bases; junction bases not matched to a gene: 0. CDR3 length equals 16 residues. Germline V gives CDR1 SGHRS, CDR2 YFSETQ. The CDR3, as DNA: TGCGCCAGCAGCTTGGGGACTAGCGGGAGGGCAGATACGCAGTATTTT. Its protein product is CASSLGTSGRADTQYF.

This clonotype came up many times. The chain employs TRBV5-1 and TRBJ1-1; the D is unclear. The CDR3 length is 14 residues. The V end was cut by 2 bases, the J end by 1 base, with 9 bases between. In germline, CDR1 is SGHRS, CDR2 YFSETQ. The CDR3 loop reads CASSFAATNTEAFF. The CDR3 nucleotides are TGCGCCAGCAGCTTTGCAGCAACGAACACTGAAGCTTTCTTT.

This clonotype has a count of ten or more. V usage is TRBV5-1 and J usage is TRBJ2-1, with 8 bases fitting TRBD1. Trimming removed 2 bases from V and 9 bases from J; junction bases left unmatched: 7. Germline-derived CDR1 and CDR2 are SGHRS and YFSETQ. This CDR3 has 14 amino acids. The CDR3 DNA reads TGCGCCAGCAGCTTTCAGGACAGGGTTTCTGAGCAGTTCTTC. This gives the protein CASSFQDRVSEQFF.

The sample holds many counts of this clonotype. The rearrangement joins TRBV20-1 to TRBJ2-6; D ambiguous. This CDR3 is 13 amino acids long. With 6 bases removed from V and 2 bases from J, the gap between germline ends came to 8 bases. The germline V gene encodes CDR1 DFQATT and CDR2 SNEGSKA (reference sequence). CDR3 loop: CSAVRTGANVLTF. In DNA form, the CDR3 reads TGCAGTGCGGTCCGAACTGGGGCCAACGTCCTGACTTTC.

In this sample, this clonotype turned up many times. The chain uses TRBV14 and TRBJ2-5; D call uncertain. This CDR3 comprises 11 residues. V was clipped by 1 base and J by 7 bases, with 4 bases between them. Germline V gene data show CDR1 as SGHDN and CDR2 as FVKESK. CDR3 region: CASSQVGTQYF. The CDR3, as DNA: TGTGCCAGCAGCCAAGTCGGGACCCAGTACTTC.

There are many counts of this clonotype. This chain links TRBV27 with TRBJ2-7; D is unresolved. Deletions cut 6 bases from V and 1 base from J, with 13 bases between. Germline V gene data show CDR1 as MNHEY and CDR2 as SMNVEV (reference sequence). This CDR3 has 14 amino acids. This CDR3 reads CASSSSVGSYEQYF. Written as DNA, the CDR3 is TGTGCCAGCAGCTCCTCGGTAGGGTCCTACGAGCAGTACTTC.

This clonotype was counted ten times or more. V usage is TRBV7-3 and J usage is TRBJ1-2; D is perhaps TRBD1 (5 bases). Germline V gives CDR1 SGHTA, CDR2 FQGTGA. V was clipped by 6 bases and J by 13 bases, with 21 bases between them. CDR3 size: 13 residues. The chain's CDR3 is CASSQTPTGQCTF. Here the CDR3 DNA reads TGTGCCAGCAGTCAAACCCCGACGGGGCAGTGCACCTTC.

Many counts were recorded for this clonotype. This chain joins TRBV5-1 and TRBJ2-3; D remains ambiguous. The V and J ends lost 1 base and 2 bases respectively, with 14 bases between them. The CDR3 extends over 16 amino acids. Germline V gives CDR1 SGHRS, CDR2 YFSETQ. The CDR3 DNA is TGCGCCAGCAGCTTGCCTCCGGAGCGTCACACAGATACGCAGTATTTT. Translating gives CASSLPPERHTDTQYF. Full variable domain (outside the CDR3, taken from reference TRBV5-1 and TRBJ2-3): KAGVTQTPRYLIKTRGQQVTLSCSPISGHRSVSWYQQTPGQGLQFLFEYFSETQRNKGNFPGRFSGRQFSNSRSEMNVSTLELGDSALYLCASSLPPERHTDTQYFGPGTRLTVL.

This clonotype came up many times. The chain has TRBV7-8 and TRBJ2-5; 7 bases are shared with TRBD2. CDR3 length equals 18 residues. Per germline, CDR1 SGHVS and CDR2 FQNEAQ. The junction had 16 bases not matched to a gene; V was cut back by 5 bases and J by 1 base. CDR3 sequence (DNA): TGTGCCAGCAGCCCTAGTGCGGGAAGACTAGCTGGCCAAGAGACCCAGTACTTC. It codes for CASSPSAGRLAGQETQYF. The full variable domain, in which reference TRBV7-8 and TRBJ2-5 provide the parts outside the CDR3, is GAGVSQSPRYKVAKRGQDVALRCDPISGHVSLFWYQQALGQGPEFLTYFQNEAQLDKSGLPSDRFFAERPEGSVSTLKIQRTQQEDSAVYLCASSPSAGRLAGQETQYFGPGTRLLVL.

Many counts were recorded for this clonotype. The chain couples TRBV9 to TRBJ2-1, with 7 positions matching TRBD2. The CDR3 totals 15 residues. Germline trimming cut 4 bases from V and 5 bases from J; bases unmatched to any gene: 9. The germline V gene encodes CDR1 SGDLS and CDR2 YYNGEE. The CDR3 spells CASSSGSGNNNEQFF. The DNA of the CDR3 is TGTGCCAGCAGCTCTGGCAGCGGGAATAACAATGAGCAGTTCTTC.

This clonotype has a handful of counts. V is TRBV24-1 and J is TRBJ2-7; 10 nucleotides match TRBD2. CDR1 and CDR2 from the germline V gene are KGHDR and SFDVKD. The junction had 8 bases not matched to a gene; V was cut back by 8 bases and J by 2 bases. The CDR3 has 15 residues. The CDR3: CATNRTSGCPYEQYV. The CDR3 region has the DNA TGTGCCACCAATAGGACTAGCGGTTGTCCCTACGAGCAGTACGTC.

This clonotype has just a few counts. V usage is TRBV7-9 and J usage is TRBJ2-1; no clear D. From germline, CDR1 is SEHNR and CDR2 FQNEAQ (reference sequence). With 2 bases removed from V and 8 bases from J, the gap between germline ends came to 13 bases. The CDR3 sequence is 14 residues long. The DNA of the CDR3 is TGTGCCAGCAGCTTATCACAACAAACCCATGAGCAGTTCTTC. Protein sequence: CASSLSQQTHEQFF.

This clonotype occurred a few times. J is TRBJ1-5 and V is TRBV5-6, with D maybe TRBD1 (6 bases). Germline V gene lookup returns CDR1 SGHDT and CDR2 YYEEEE. This CDR3 contains 16 residues. The ends were cut back, 0 bases at V and 2 bases at J, with 12 bases in the middle. The CDR3 DNA is TGTGCCAGCAGCTTGGTGGGGGCAGGGGGCAATCAGCCCCAGCATTTT. This translates into CASSLVGAGGNQPQHF.